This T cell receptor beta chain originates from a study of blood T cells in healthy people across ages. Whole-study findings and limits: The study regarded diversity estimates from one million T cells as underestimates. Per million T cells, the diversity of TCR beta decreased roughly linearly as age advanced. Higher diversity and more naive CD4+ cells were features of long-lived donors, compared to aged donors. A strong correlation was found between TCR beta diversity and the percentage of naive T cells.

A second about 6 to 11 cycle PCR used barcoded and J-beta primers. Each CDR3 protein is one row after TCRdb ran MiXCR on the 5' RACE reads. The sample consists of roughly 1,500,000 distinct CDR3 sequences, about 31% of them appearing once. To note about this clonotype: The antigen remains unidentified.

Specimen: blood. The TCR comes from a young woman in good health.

The CDR3 region is CASSAQEGTQYF. The CDR3 DNA reads TGTGCCAGCAGCGCCCAGGAGGGAACCCAGTACTTC. V gene TRBV9 combines with J gene TRBJ2-5; tentative D call: TRBD2 (6 bases). V was cut by 3 bases and J by 8 bases, with 11 bases left in between. The CDR3 contains 12 residues. The germline V gene encodes CDR1 SGDLS and CDR2 YYNGEE.